By sample fraction, the clone carrying this T cell receptor beta chain is medium-sized. The antigen remains unidentified. The V and J ends lost 4 bases and 0 bases respectively, with 6 bases between them. The CDR3 sequence is 12 residues long. Germline assignment: CDR1 SQVTM and CDR2 ANQGSEA. This sample is part of a study of T-cell reconstitution after alpha-beta-depleted transplantation in children. Study conclusions and caveats: Elevated TCRbeta diversity at day 60 was traced, in some patients, to surviving recipient T cells and thymic progenitors. The authors attributed T-cell counts and diversity one year after transplant mostly to newly produced T cells. Where alpha-beta T cells came from about two months after transplant was reportedly several hundred expanded graft clones.

Unique molecular identifiers tagged the TCRbeta library. Each CDR3 protein gets one entry after TCRdb re-called the PCR reads with MiXCR. The sample has a few hundred thousand distinct CDR3 sequences; 10% to 15% are singletons. The sample here was PBMCs, mostly from graft donor cells, taken 360 days after TCRalphabeta/CD19-depleted stem cell transplant. The genes are TRBV29-1 and TRBJ1-1; no definite D call. The receptor comes from a male patient between 5 and 17 years old who had a stem cell transplant for acute myeloid leukemia, so the T cells may come from the graft donor. CDR3 bases: TGCAGCGTTGGGCTCATGAACACTGAAGCTTTCTTT. As protein: CSVGLMNTEAFF. The variable domain in full, with the rest retrieved from reference TRBV29-1 and TRBJ1-1, is SAVISQKPSRDICQRGTSLTIQCQVDSQVTMMFWYRQQPGQSLTLIATANQGSEATYESGFVIDKFPISRPNLTFSTLTVSNMSPEDSSIYLCSVGLMNTEAFFGQGTRLTVV.